The clone carrying this T cell receptor (beta chain) was recorded at least ten times. Its antigen is not identified. These data come from a study of T-cell memory formation after mild COVID-19. In the study overall: TCR clusters largely stayed donor specific.

UMIs and sample barcodes were carried by the TCR alpha and TCR beta cDNA libraries that 5'RACE produced using constant-segment primers. A single record per CDR3 protein comes from TCRdb applying MiXCR to the 5' RACE reads. The table includes hundreds of thousands of distinct CDR3 sequences, about a fifth detected once. Notes on the study in general: Day 15 to 85 contractors were CD4/CD8 balanced; later expanders leaned CD4+. Nothing showed for sure that second-wave clones peaking on day 37 were SARS-CoV-2 specific.

The V gene lost 4 bases and the J gene lost 6 bases, with 13 bases spanning the gap. Germline V CDR1 and CDR2: SGHRS, YFSETQ. The CDR3 consists of 14 residues. The sequence came from an adult woman who had mild COVID-19 (a few samples of this study predate the infection). Cell type and time point are not known. V and J are TRBV5-1 and TRBJ1-4; D not resolved. The specimen sequenced was PBMCs or a T cell subset sorted from them (not recorded which). DNA of the CDR3: TGCGCCAGCAGCCCAACACGCAAGTATGAAAAACTGTTTTTT. Its protein is CASSPTRKYEKLFF.